The clone carrying this TCR beta chain occurred once. This sample is drawn from a study of blood T cell repertoires in COVID-19. Trimming pared 4 bases from V and 2 bases from J, leaving 12 bases between. This CDR3 region has 14 residues. The germline V gene has CDR1 SGHRS and CDR2 YFSETQ. In the original analysis: From reference gene primer amplification, estimates of nucleated cell counts were derived. Only in-frame clones appear in the TCRdb table, and some are missing; sequencing was by immunoSEQ multiplex PCR. Clone size and V and J calls were adopted from that table, with D and trimming inferred from the DNA. Found here are 200,000 to 250,000 clones, about 79% of them singletons; the top ten hold 3% to 4%. Categorization into cohorts depended on clinical history that participants reported.

The sequenced sample was PBMCs or T cells enriched from blood (not recorded which). The rearrangement uses TRBV5-1 and TRBJ1-1; maybe TRBD1 (6 bases). The TCR was taken from a woman aged 55-70 years who had recovered from COVID-19. The CDR3 protein is CASSLGQTNTEAFF. In DNA form, the CDR3 reads TGCGCCAGCAGCCTCGGACAGACAAACACTGAAGCTTTCTTT.